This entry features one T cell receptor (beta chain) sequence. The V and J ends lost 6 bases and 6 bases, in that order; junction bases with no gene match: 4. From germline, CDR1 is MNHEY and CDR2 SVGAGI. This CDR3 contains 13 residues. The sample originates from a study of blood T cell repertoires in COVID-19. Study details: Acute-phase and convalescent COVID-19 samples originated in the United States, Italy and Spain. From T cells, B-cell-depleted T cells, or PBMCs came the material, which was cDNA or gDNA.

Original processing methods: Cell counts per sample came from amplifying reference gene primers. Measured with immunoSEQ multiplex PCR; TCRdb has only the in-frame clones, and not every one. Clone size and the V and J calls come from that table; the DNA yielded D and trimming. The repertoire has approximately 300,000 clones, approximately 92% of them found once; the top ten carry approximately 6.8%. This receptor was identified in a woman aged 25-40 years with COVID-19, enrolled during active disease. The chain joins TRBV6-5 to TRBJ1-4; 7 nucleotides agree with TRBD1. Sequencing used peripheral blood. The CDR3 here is CASSRQGDEKLFF. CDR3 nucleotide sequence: TGTGCCAGCAGCCGACAGGGAGATGAAAAACTGTTTTTT.